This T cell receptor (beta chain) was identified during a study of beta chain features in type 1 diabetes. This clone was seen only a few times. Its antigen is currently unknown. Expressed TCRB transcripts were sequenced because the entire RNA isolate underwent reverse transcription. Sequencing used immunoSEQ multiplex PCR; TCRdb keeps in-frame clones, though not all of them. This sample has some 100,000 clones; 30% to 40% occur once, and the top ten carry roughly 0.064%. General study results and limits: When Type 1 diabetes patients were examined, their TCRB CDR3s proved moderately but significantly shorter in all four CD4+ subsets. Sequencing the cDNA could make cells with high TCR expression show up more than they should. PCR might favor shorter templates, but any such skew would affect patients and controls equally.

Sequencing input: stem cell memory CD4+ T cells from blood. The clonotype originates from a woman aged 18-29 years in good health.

The CDR3, as DNA: TGTGCCAGCAGCTCCGGAGAGACCCAGTACTTC. Translation: CASSSGETQYF. The chain is built from TRBV5-4 and TRBJ2-5; no firm D call. This CDR3 region has 11 residues. The V end was cut by 3 bases, the J end by 4 bases, with 4 bases between. Germline CDR1 and CDR2: SGHNT and YYREEE (reference sequence).